This section outlines one TCR beta chain sequence together with its context. As yet, its antigen is unknown. Germline is not matched at one junction end, which may reflect a read error. The sample comes from a study of T cells in Graves' hyperthyroidism and ophthalmopathy. Findings and caveats of the study: Through a model of 13 V-J features, ophthalmopathy was separated from stable hyperthyroidism.

Amplified TCR beta CDR3 regions came from RNA transcripts. Researchers ran a first-round RT-PCR on the TCR CDR3 using the HTBI primer set. TCRdb ran MiXCR on the multiplex PCR reads and lists one entry per CDR3 protein. In the table there are about 96,000 distinct CDR3 sequences, roughly half of which are singletons. If no ophthalmopathy progression occurred within 18 months, Graves' hyperthyroidism was stable. The clonotype was recovered from a middle-aged woman with Graves' hyperthyroidism. Source material: blood.

The CDR3 DNA sequence: TGTGCCAGCGGTTACTCAGGGGGCACCCAAGAGACCCAGTACTTC. Amino acids: CASGYSGGTQETQYF. This chain uses TRBV6-5 with TRBJ2-5, with TRBD1 matching 8 bases. The CDR3 consists of 15 residues. Per germline, CDR1 MNHEY and CDR2 SVGAGI.